These T cell receptor beta chains were read from a single sample in a study of T cell responses to AZD1222 COVID-19 vaccine. Some clones are missing from TCRdb's copy, which holds only in-frame ones; the method was immunoSEQ multiplex PCR. The sample yields around 130,000 clones, around 92% seen once. The input for sequencing was peripheral blood, taken 28 days after the second AZD1222 dose. Receptors originate from an adult who received the AZD1222 COVID-19 vaccine. The CDR3 runs from the conserved cysteine through the conserved F or W. A D gene is named only where the DNA matches it firmly. Clone size, where shown, is once, few, many, or a class for clones that have expanded.

d_call j_call v_call clone_size cdr3_aa cdr3_nt
TRBD1 TRBJ1-3 TRBV9 . CASSAPGTGVGNTIYF TGTGCCAGCAGCGCCCCCGGGACAGGAGTCGGAAACACCATATATTTT
TRBD1 TRBJ1-2 TRBV18 . CASSPGTDLYGYTF TGTGCCAGCTCACCCGGGACAGATTTATATGGCTACACCTTC
. TRBJ1-4 TRBV29-1 . CSTRTSTNEKLFF TGCAGCACCCGGACTTCAACTAATGAAAAACTGTTTTTT
. TRBJ2-1 TRBV11-3 . CASTSGTFYYNEQFF TGTGCCAGCACTTCCGGGACCTTTTACTACAATGAGCAGTTCTTC
. TRBJ2-1 TRBV6-6 . CASSPGSFEQFF TGTGCCAGCAGTCCCGGAAGTTTTGAGCAGTTCTTC
. TRBJ2-7 TRBV5-6 . CASSLVVHPPYEQYF TGTGCCAGCAGCTTGGTTGTCCATCCTCCCTACGAGCAGTACTTC
. TRBJ1-1 TRBV7-2 . CASSLVGRPEAFF TGTGCCAGCAGCTTAGTGGGCCGGCCTGAAGCTTTCTTT
TRBD1 TRBJ2-5 TRBV12-3/TRBV12-4 . CASRWTGQETQYF TGTGCCAGCAGATGGACAGGCCAAGAGACCCAGTACTTC
TRBD2 TRBJ2-3 TRBV7-3 . CASSPRTSGGTDTQYF TGTGCCAGCAGCCCACGGACTAGCGGGGGAACAGATACGCAGTATTTT
. TRBJ1-2 TRBV11-3 . CASSLSPRLGRWSGYTF TGTGCCAGCAGCTTAAGCCCACGGTTAGGCCGCTGGTCTGGCTACACCTTC
TRBD2 TRBJ2-3 TRBV9 . CASSSRTSGGTDTQYF TGTGCCAGCAGCTCTCGGACTAGCGGGGGTACAGATACGCAGTATTTT
. TRBJ1-1 TRBV29-1 . CSVMEKRTFF TGCAGCGTTATGGAAAAAAGGACTTTCTTT
. TRBJ2-7 TRBV27 . CASRAGRTTYEQYF TGTGCCAGCAGGGCGGGCCGTACCACCTACGAGCAGTACTTC
. TRBJ1-3 TRBV2 . CASGRDGNTIYF TGTGCCAGCGGCAGGGATGGAAACACCATATATTTT
TRBD2 TRBJ2-5 TRBV9 . CASSPGLAGGGQETQYF TGTGCCAGCAGCCCCGGACTAGCGGGAGGGGGCCAAGAGACCCAGTACTTC
. TRBJ2-5 TRBV7-3 . CASSSQGGETQYF TGTGCCAGCAGCTCACAGGGAGGGGAGACCCAGTACTTC
TRBD2 TRBJ2-4 TRBV19 . CASSIAGGPAKNIQYF TGTGCCAGTAGTATTGCGGGAGGGCCGGCCAAAAACATTCAGTACTTC
. TRBJ1-4 TRBV6-5 . CASSYSALEKLFF TGTGCCAGCAGTTACTCGGCCCTTGAAAAACTGTTTTTT
. TRBJ2-1 TRBV9 . CASSVVPRRYNEQFF TGTGCCAGCAGCGTAGTTCCCCGACGATACAATGAGCAGTTCTTC
. TRBJ2-1 TRBV10-1 . CASSDGGGVNEQFF TGCGCCAGCAGCGACGGGGGCGGTGTGAATGAGCAGTTCTTC
. TRBJ1-1 TRBV20-1 . CSASLGPRTEAFF TGCAGTGCTAGTCTAGGGCCGAGGACTGAAGCTTTCTTT
. TRBJ1-5 TRBV19 . CASRTQGASNQPQHF TGTGCCAGTAGAACACAGGGTGCCAGCAATCAGCCCCAGCATTTT
. TRBJ2-5 TRBV6-6 . CASSYPQQGQETQYF TGTGCCAGCAGTTACCCACAACAGGGACAAGAGACCCAGTACTTC
. TRBJ1-1 TRBV6-1 . CASSERRGSVTEAFF TGTGCCAGCAGTGAACGGAGGGGTTCAGTCACTGAAGCTTTCTTT
. TRBJ1-1 TRBV18 . CASSPPEGMNTEAFF TGTGCCAGCTCACCACCTGAGGGCATGAACACTGAAGCTTTCTTT
. TRBJ2-1 TRBV7-2 . CASSLAKGSYNEQFF TGTGCCAGCAGCTTGGCAAAGGGATCTTACAATGAGCAGTTCTTC
. TRBJ1-6 TRBV7-3 . CASSRFPGAHNSPLHF TGTGCCAGCAGCCGATTCCCGGGAGCCCATAATTCACCCCTCCACTTT
. TRBJ2-5 TRBV3-1/TRBV3-2 . CASSQGASGTGQETQYF TGTGCCAGCAGCCAGGGGGCGTCAGGGACGGGCCAAGAGACCCAGTACTTC
. TRBJ2-3 TRBV5-1 . CASSLGLRASATDTQYF TGCGCCAGCAGCCTGGGGTTGAGGGCCTCAGCAACAGATACGCAGTATTTT
. TRBJ1-6 TRBV14 . CASSHSGSPLHF TGTGCCAGCAGTCACAGCGGATCACCCCTCCACTTT
TRBD2 TRBJ2-1 TRBV6-5 . CASSYSGTSLHHEQFF TGTGCCAGCAGTTACTCAGGGACTAGTCTCCACCATGAGCAGTTCTTC
. TRBJ1-3 TRBV20-1 once CSASSSGNTIYF TGCAGTGCTAGTTCGTCCGGAAACACCATATATTTT
. TRBJ1-1 TRBV25-1 few CASSEAGAVNTEAFF TGTGCCAGCAGTGAGGCGGGGGCAGTTAACACTGAAGCTTTCTTT
TRBD2 TRBJ2-1 TRBV5-3 once CAYSTSGCNPGAYNEQFF TGTGCCTACTCGACTAGCGGGTGTAACCCGGGGGCCTACAATGAGCAGTTCTTC
. TRBJ1-2 TRBV19 . CASSIAGRAGGYTF TGTGCCAGTAGTATAGCAGGCAGGGCGGGTGGCTACACCTTC
TRBD2 TRBJ2-5 TRBV5-4 . CASSLAGGPETQYF TGTGCCAGCAGCTTAGCGGGAGGGCCCGAGACCCAGTACTTC
TRBD1 TRBJ2-2 TRBV7-2 . CASSVTQGIATGELFF TGTGCCAGCAGCGTTACACAGGGGATTGCCACCGGGGAGCTGTTTTTT
. TRBJ1-1 TRBV7-9 . CASSFGGNEAFF TGTGCCAGCAGCTTCGGGGGGAATGAAGCTTTCTTT
TRBD2 TRBJ2-1 TRBV2 . CASSDLAGVAEQFF TGTGCCAGCAGTGACCTAGCGGGAGTAGCTGAGCAGTTCTTC
. TRBJ1-1 TRBV4-2 . CASSQDRGGTEAFF TGTGCCAGCAGCCAAGACAGGGGAGGCACTGAAGCTTTCTTT
. TRBJ1-2 TRBV2 . CASSEQQGHYGYTF TGTGCCAGCAGTGAACAGCAGGGGCACTATGGCTACACCTTC
. TRBJ2-7 TRBV5-6 . CASSLVGGDPSEQYF TGTGCCAGCAGCTTGGTTGGCGGGGACCCCTCCGAGCAGTACTTC
TRBD1 TRBJ1-5 TRBV3-1/TRBV3-2 . CASSPRDRDPQHF TGTGCCAGCAGCCCTCGGGACAGGGACCCCCAGCATTTT
. TRBJ1-4 TRBV6-5 . CASSYSGGKNEKLFF TGTGCCAGCAGTTACTCCGGGGGCAAGAATGAAAAACTGTTTTTT
. TRBJ1-6 TRBV2 . CAIRVPNSPLHF TGTGCCATCCGGGTCCCCAATTCACCCCTCCACTTT
. TRBJ1-1 TRBV7-9 . CASSLGRGVNTEAFF TGTGCCAGCAGCTTAGGTCGCGGGGTTAACACTGAAGCTTTCTTT
. TRBJ1-5 TRBV2 . CASSDGRLNQPQHF TGTGCCAGCAGTGATGGTCGGCTTAATCAGCCCCAGCATTTT
. TRBJ2-1 TRBV5-1 . CASSLGQGRLGGEQFF TGCGCCAGCAGCTTGGGGCAGGGTCGCCTCGGAGGTGAGCAGTTCTTC
TRBD1 TRBJ1-2 TRBV10-3 . CAISADRENYGYTF TGTGCCATCAGCGCCGACAGGGAAAACTATGGCTACACCTTC
. TRBJ1-2 TRBV29-1 . CSVGEIGYGYTF TGCAGCGTGGGAGAGATAGGCTATGGCTACACCTTC
. TRBJ2-7 TRBV19 . CASSWGAEQYF TGTGCCAGTAGTTGGGGAGCCGAGCAGTACTTC
TRBD1 TRBJ1-1 TRBV5-4 once CASSSGTANTEAFF TGTGCCAGCAGCTCCGGGACAGCGAACACTGAAGCTTTCTTT
. TRBJ1-1 TRBV13 few CASSTSAGASEAFF TGTGCCAGCAGCACAAGCGCGGGGGCCTCTGAAGCTTTCTTT